This TCR beta chain was retrieved from a study of sequential checkpoint blockade in melanoma. About the study: Patients were randomized 1:1 to nivolumab-then-ipilimumab or ipilimumab-then-nivolumab first-line. Each arm's sequence ended with maintenance nivolumab.

The treatment denotes: randomized to nivolumab then ipilimumab (arm A) or the reverse (arm B). DNA-damaging chemotherapy had not been given to any patient beforehand. Live CD3+CD8+ CD19− CD56− cells were sorted from PBMCs. This clone was observed a few times. The data were produced by immunoSEQ multiplex PCR, yet TCRdb's version contains in-frame clones alone and is incomplete. The sample carries about 21,000 clones, roughly four fifths recorded once. The CDR3 consists of 13 residues. Trimming left V 8 bases short and J 7 bases short, with 15 bases between. Germline loops: CDR1 SNHLY, CDR2 FYNNEI. The V gene is TRBV2, the J gene TRBJ1-5; TRBD1 might be the D (6 bases). Sequenced here: CD8+ T cells sorted from blood (inferred from file names), sampled from a patient given nivolumab and ipilimumab in sequence. The TCR was taken from a human donor with melanoma. The CDR3 sequence: CASGTGFEQPQHF. The CDR3 DNA reads TGTGCCAGCGGTACAGGGTTTGAACAGCCCCAGCATTTT.